This T cell receptor (beta chain) came from a study of blood T cell repertoires in COVID-19. About the study: Material from acute and convalescent COVID-19 was sourced from the United States, Italy and Spain. Nucleic acid was either cDNA or gDNA, and it came from T cells, B-cell-depleted T cells, or PBMCs.

Here immunoSEQ multiplex PCR was the method, and the copy in TCRdb shows in-frame clones only, minus some. The table has tens of thousands of clones, 65% to 90% seen once. The germline V gene encodes CDR1 MNHEY and CDR2 SVGAGI. V lost 4 bases and J 7 bases, leaving 20 bases between the germline ends. This CDR3 comprises 16 residues. The source of this sequence is a woman older than 75 with acute or convalescent COVID-19. Sequenced: peripheral blood. The rearrangement uses TRBV6-5 and TRBJ2-1, with a weak D call TRBD2 (5 bases). In DNA, the CDR3 is TGTGCCAGCAGTTCATTGTCTCGAGGACTCGGGAATGAGCAGTTCTTC. It codes for CASSSLSRGLGNEQFF.